One TCR beta chain is described in this entry. The target antigen is unknown. In TCRdb, the RACE reads were re-called with MiXCR into one record per CDR3 protein. Altogether 200,000 to 300,000 distinct CDR3 sequences are present, more than 6.5% being singletons, with the ten largest covering around 2.5%. This CDR3 has 13 residues. Germline CDR1 and CDR2: MDHEN and SYDVKM. The V and J ends lost 7 bases and 1 base respectively, with 10 bases between them. The entry originates in a study of human T cells and chemical hapten exposure. Study findings and constraints: No shift was seen in TCRs above 1 in 1000 frequency with DPC sensitization.

Time point described: pre-sensitization, week 0. Specified treatment: therapeutic diphenylcyclopropenone sensitization with weekly scalp DPC. The receptor's source is a woman in her forties with alopecia areata. Some clones in this sample may be carry-over from other donors' samples. The specimen was whole blood, collected in connection with sensitization to the hapten diphenylcyclopropenone (DPC). The gene calls are TRBV28 and TRBJ1-2; D is unclear. CDR3 in amino acids: CASNEVINYGYTF. CDR3 coding DNA: TGTGCCAGCAATGAAGTGATTAACTATGGCTACACCTTC.